In its sample, the clone carrying this T cell receptor beta chain was seen a few times. Its antigen is unidentified. Losses at the gene ends were 6 bases for V and 8 bases for J; bases not matched to a gene: 7. The CDR3 is 15 amino acids. The sample is drawn from a study of T-cell memory formation after mild COVID-19. General study results and limits: The study found balanced CD4/CD8 in clones contracting day 15 to 85 and a CD4+ lean in later expanders.

TCRdb re-derived calls from the 5' RACE reads in MiXCR, one entry per CDR3 protein. The sample shows roughly 560,000 distinct CDR3 sequences, approximately 20% of them seen only once. The receptor's source is an adult woman who had mild COVID-19 (a few samples of this study predate the infection). Cell type and time point are not known. The chain combines TRBV12-3 or TRBV12-4 with TRBJ2-1; 13 bases are shared with TRBD2. Sequencing was performed on PBMCs or a T cell subset sorted from them (not recorded which). The CDR3, as DNA: TGTGCCAGCAGCGATACTAGCGGGGGGGCATATGAGCAGTTCTTC. This translates into CASSDTSGGAYEQFF.